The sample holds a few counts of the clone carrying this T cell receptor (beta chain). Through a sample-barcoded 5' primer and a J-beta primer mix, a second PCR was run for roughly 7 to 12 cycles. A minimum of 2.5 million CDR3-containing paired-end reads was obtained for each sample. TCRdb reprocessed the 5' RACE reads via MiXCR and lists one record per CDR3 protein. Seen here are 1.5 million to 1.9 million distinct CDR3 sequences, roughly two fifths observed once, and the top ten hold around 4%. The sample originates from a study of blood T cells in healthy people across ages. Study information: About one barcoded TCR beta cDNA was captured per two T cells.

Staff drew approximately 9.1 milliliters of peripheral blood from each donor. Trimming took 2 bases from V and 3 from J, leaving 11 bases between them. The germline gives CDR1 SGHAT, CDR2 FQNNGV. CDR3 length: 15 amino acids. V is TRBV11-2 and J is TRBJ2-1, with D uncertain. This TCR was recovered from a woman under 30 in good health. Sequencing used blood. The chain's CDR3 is CASSLQALLYNEQFF. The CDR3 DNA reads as TGTGCCAGCAGCTTACAGGCCCTTCTCTACAATGAGCAGTTCTTC.